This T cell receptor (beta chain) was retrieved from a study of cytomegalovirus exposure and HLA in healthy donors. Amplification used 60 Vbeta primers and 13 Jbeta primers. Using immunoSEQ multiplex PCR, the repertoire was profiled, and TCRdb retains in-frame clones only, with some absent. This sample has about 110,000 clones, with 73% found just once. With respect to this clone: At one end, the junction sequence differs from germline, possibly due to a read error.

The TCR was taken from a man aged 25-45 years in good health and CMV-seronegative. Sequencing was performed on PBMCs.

CDR3 amino acids: CSSSPRTSRGHEQFF. The CDR3 DNA reads TGTTCCAGCAGCCCCAGGACTAGCAGGGGTCATGAGCAGTTCTTC. The rearrangement links TRBV7-9 to TRBJ2-1; 8 nucleotides line up with TRBD2. Germline V gene data show CDR1 as SEHNR and CDR2 as FQNEAQ (reference sequence). The CDR3 is 15 residues long. The full variable domain, in which reference TRBV7-9 and TRBJ2-1 provide the parts outside the CDR3, is DTGVSQNPRHKITKRGQNVTFRCDPISEHNRLYWYRQTLGQGPEFLTYFQNEAQLEKSRLLSDRFSAERPKGSFSTLEIQRTEQGDSAMYLCSSSPRTSRGHEQFFGPGTRLTVL.